This is a list of T cell receptor beta chains from one sample in a study of beta chain features in type 1 diabetes. Sequencing used immunoSEQ multiplex PCR; TCRdb keeps in-frame clones, though not all of them. The table has about half a million clones, approximately 30% seen once. The sequenced sample consisted of naive CD4+ T cells from blood. These receptors were obtained from a man aged 18 to 30 in good health. CDR3s include the opening cysteine and the closing phenylalanine or tryptophan. D genes are given only for firm matches. Clone size is not always given. Where it is, it says once, few, many or a class for expanded clones.

clone size	V gene	J gene	D gene	CDR3 protein	CDR3 DNA
NA	TRBV20-1	TRBJ2-5	NA	CSPVFRETQYF	TGCAGTCCCGTCTTCAGGGAGACCCAGTACTTC
few	TRBV7-2	TRBJ1-2	NA	CASSFGIYGYTF	TGTGCCAGCAGCTTCGGAATTTATGGCTACACCTTC
NA	TRBV7-9	TRBJ1-1	TRBD1	CASSLSQGVTEAFF	TGTGCCAGCAGCCTTAGCCAGGGGGTCACTGAAGCTTTCTTT
NA	TRBV29-1	TRBJ1-2	TRBD1	CSAGDRTLYYGYTF	TGCAGCGCGGGGGACAGGACCCTTTACTATGGCTACACCTTC
NA	TRBV27	TRBJ2-7	TRBD2	CASSLMRGRNYEQYF	TGTGCCAGCAGTTTAATGCGCGGGAGGAACTACGAGCAGTACTTC
NA	TRBV2	TRBJ2-7	NA	CASSGLVGSYEQYF	TGTGCCAGCAGTGGGCTAGTTGGGTCCTACGAGCAGTACTTC
few	TRBV4-1	TRBJ2-7	TRBD1	CASSRGTVSYEQYF	TGCGCCAGCAGCCGAGGGACAGTTTCCTACGAGCAGTACTTC
few	TRBV29-1	TRBJ2-7	NA	CSFGQSGYEQYF	TGCAGCTTCGGACAGTCGGGTTACGAGCAGTACTTC
few	TRBV25-1	TRBJ2-7	NA	CASSSGRLYEQYF	TGTGCCAGCAGTAGCGGTCGTCTGTACGAGCAGTACTTC
NA	TRBV28	TRBJ1-2	TRBD1	CASSFTGGAGYGYTF	TGTGCCAGCAGTTTTACAGGGGGCGCTGGCTATGGCTACACCTTC
few	TRBV30	TRBJ1-1	NA	CAWSRRDEAFF	TGTGCCTGGAGTAGGAGAGATGAAGCTTTCTTT
NA	TRBV7-2	TRBJ1-1	TRBD1	CASSPTGALAEAFF	TGTGCCAGCAGCCCAACAGGGGCACTAGCTGAAGCTTTCTTT
NA	TRBV4-3	TRBJ2-3	TRBD2	CASSQGLAGGYSSTDTQYF	TGCGCCAGCAGCCAAGGACTAGCGGGAGGGTACAGCAGCACAGATACGCAGTATTTT
NA	TRBV5-1	TRBJ2-2	NA	CASSLTANTGELFF	TGCGCCAGCAGCTTGACTGCTAACACCGGGGAGCTGTTTTTT
few	TRBV6-6	TRBJ2-7	NA	CASSYEGRSTPQYF	TGTGCCAGCAGTTACGAGGGACGGAGTACCCCCCAGTACTTC
NA	TRBV7-9	TRBJ2-2	TRBD2	CASVWMTSGRALTGELFF	TGTGCCAGCGTATGGATGACTAGCGGGAGGGCCCTCACCGGGGAGCTGTTTTTT
few	TRBV14	TRBJ2-4	NA	CASSQEYRDSYQRNIQYF	TGTGCCAGCAGCCAAGAATACCGGGACTCATATCAAAGGAACATTCAGTACTTC